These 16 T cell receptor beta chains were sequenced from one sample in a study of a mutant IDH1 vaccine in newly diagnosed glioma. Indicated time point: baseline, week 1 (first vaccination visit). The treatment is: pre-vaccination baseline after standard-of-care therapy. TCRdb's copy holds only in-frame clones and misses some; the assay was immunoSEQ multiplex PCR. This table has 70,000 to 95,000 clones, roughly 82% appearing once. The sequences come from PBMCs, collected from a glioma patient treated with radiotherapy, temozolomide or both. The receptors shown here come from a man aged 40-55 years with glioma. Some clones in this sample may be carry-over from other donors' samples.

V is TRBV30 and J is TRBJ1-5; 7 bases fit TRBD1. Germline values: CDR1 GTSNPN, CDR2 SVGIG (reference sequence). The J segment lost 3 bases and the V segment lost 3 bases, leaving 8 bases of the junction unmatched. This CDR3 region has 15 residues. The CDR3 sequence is CAWRNPGQNNQPQHF. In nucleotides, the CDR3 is TGTGCCTGGAGGAACCCGGGACAGAACAATCAGCCCCAGCATTTT.

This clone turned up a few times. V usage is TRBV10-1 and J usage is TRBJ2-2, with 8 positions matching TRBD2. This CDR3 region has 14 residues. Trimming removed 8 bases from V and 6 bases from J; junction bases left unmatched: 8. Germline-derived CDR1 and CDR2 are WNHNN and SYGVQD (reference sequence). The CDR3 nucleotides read TGCGCCAGCGGAAAGGGCGGGGGGTCCGGGGAGCTGTTTTTT. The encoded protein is CASGKGGGSGELFF.

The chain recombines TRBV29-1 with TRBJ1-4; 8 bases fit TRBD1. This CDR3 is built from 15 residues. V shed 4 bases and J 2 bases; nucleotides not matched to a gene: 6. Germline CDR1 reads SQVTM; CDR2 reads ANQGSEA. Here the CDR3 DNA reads TGCAGCGTTGCCAGGGCAGGGGGCACTAATGAAAAACTGTTTTTT. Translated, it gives CSVARAGGTNEKLFF.

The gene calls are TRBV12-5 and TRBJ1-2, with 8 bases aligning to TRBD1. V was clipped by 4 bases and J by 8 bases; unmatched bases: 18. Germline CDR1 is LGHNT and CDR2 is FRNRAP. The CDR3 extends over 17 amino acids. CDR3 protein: CASGYTLGGTGGGGYTF. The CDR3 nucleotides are TGTGCTAGTGGTTATACCCTAGGAGGGACAGGTGGGGGAGGCTACACCTTC.

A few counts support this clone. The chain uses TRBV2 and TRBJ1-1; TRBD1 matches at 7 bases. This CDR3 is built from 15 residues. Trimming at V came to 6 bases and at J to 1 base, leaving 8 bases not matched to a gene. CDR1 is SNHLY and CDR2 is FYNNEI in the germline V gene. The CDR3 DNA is TGTGCCAGCAGAGAGCTGGACAGGCGGAACACTGAAGCTTTCTTT. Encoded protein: CASRELDRRNTEAFF.

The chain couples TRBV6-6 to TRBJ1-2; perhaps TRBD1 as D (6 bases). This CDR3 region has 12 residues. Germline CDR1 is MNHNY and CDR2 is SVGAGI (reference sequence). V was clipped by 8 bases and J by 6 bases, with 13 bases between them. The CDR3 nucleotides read TGTGCCAGCCATCAGGGGTACGATGGCTACACCTTC. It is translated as CASHQGYDGYTF.

The CDR3 protein is CASTWGTGAHGYTF. The DNA for the CDR3 is TGTGCCAGCACCTGGGGGACAGGGGCCCATGGCTACACCTTC. The V gene is TRBV6-6, the J gene TRBJ1-2; 10 bases are a match to TRBD1. The CDR3 consists of 14 residues. Germline CDR1 MNHNY, CDR2 SVGAGI (reference sequence). With V trimmed by 7 bases and J by 6 bases, 8 bases remained unmatched.

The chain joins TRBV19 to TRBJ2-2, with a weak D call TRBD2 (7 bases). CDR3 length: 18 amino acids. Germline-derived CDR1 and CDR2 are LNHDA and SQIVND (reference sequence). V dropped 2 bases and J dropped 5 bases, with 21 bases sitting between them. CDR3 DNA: TGTGCCAGTAGTATACCATGGGGCGGGGGCGCGAGGACCGGGGAGCTGTTTTTT. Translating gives CASSIPWGGGARTGELFF.

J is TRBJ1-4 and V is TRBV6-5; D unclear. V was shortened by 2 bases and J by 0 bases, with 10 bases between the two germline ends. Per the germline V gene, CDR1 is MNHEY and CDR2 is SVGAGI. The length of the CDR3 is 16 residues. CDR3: CASSYESPATNEKLFF. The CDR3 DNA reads TGTGCCAGCAGTTACGAGTCACCTGCAACTAATGAAAAACTGTTTTTT.

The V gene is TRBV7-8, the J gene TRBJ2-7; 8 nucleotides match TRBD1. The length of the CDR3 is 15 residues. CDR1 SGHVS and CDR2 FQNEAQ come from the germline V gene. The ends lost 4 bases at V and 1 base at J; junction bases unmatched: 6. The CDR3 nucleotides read TGTGCCAGCAGCTCAGACAGGGGTCCATCCTACGAGCAGTACTTC. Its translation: CASSSDRGPSYEQYF.

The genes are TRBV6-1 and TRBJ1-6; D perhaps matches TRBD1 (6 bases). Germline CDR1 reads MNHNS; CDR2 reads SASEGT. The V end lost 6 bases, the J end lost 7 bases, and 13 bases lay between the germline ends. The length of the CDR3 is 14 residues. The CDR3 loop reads CASRPGHRNSPLHF. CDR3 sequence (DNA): TGTGCCAGCAGACCGGGACATAGGAATTCACCCCTCCACTTT.

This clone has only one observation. The CDR3 DNA is TGCGCCAGCAGCCCGGACATCGGTGGGGACTTGGAGCAGTACTTC. This codes for CASSPDIGGDLEQYF. This rearrangement joins TRBV5-1 to TRBJ2-7; a possible D gene is TRBD2 (6 bases). Germline V gene lookup returns CDR1 SGHRS and CDR2 YFSETQ. This CDR3 has 15 amino acids. V was cut by 4 bases and J by 7 bases, with 21 bases left in between.

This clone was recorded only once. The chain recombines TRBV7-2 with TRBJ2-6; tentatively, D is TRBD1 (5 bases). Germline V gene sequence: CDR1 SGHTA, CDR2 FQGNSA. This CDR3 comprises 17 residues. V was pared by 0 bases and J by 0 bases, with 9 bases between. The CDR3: CASSLATTASGANVLTF. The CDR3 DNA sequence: TGTGCCAGCAGCTTAGCCACGACAGCCTCTGGGGCCAACGTCCTGACTTTC.

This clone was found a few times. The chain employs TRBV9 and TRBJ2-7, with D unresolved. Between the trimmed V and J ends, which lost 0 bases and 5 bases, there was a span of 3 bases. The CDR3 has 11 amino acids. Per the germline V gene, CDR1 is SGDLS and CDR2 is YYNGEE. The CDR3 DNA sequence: TGTGCCAGCAGCGTAGGGAACGAGCAGTACTTC. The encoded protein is CASSVGNEQYF.

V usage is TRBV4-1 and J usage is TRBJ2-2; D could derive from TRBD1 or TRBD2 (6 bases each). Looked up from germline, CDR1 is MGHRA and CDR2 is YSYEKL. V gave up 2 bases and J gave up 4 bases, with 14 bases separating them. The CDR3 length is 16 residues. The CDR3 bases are TGCGCCAGCAGCCAATATCCGGGGGCCGTCACCGGGGAGCTGTTTTTT. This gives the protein CASSQYPGAVTGELFF.

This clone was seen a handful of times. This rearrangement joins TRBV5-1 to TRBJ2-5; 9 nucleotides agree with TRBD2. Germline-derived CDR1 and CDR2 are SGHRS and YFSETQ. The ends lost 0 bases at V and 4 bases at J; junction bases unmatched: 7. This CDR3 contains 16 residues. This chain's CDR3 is CASSLALRGGPETQYF. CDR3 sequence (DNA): TGCGCCAGCAGCTTGGCTTTGCGGGGGGGCCCAGAGACCCAGTACTTC.